These 10 T cell receptor beta chains were all obtained from the same sample, sequenced in a study of post-analysis software for immune sequencing data. Study conclusions and caveats: Compared with controls, patients had more of about 5 TRBV segments, including TRBV5-6, TRBV5-1 and TRBV20-1.

Unique-molecular-identifier-tagged TCR beta cDNA libraries were used. TCRdb reanalysed the PCR reads using MiXCR and keeps one entry per CDR3 protein. The table has 650,000 to 850,000 distinct CDR3 sequences, roughly 50% seen once. Antigen specificity for these receptors is unknown. The sequencing sample was made of blood. The receptor set was obtained from a girl aged 10-17 years with multiple sclerosis.

The chain carries TRBV27 and TRBJ2-5; 8 positions match TRBD1. The better agreement between TRBJ2-7 and the DNA end casts doubt on the J call. Germline-derived CDR1 and CDR2 are MNHEY and SMNVEV (reference sequence). This CDR3 is 15 amino acids long. The CDR3, as DNA: TGTGCCAGCAGTCCCAGTCAGGCAGGGGGCAACGAGCAGTACTTC. Its protein is CASSPSQAGGNEQYF.

V gene TRBV5-1 combines with J gene TRBJ2-5; D may be TRBD2 (6 bases). The DNA end is a closer match to TRBJ2-7, so the J assignment may be wrong. This CDR3 region has 12 residues. Germline loops: CDR1 SGHRS, CDR2 YFSETQ. This CDR3 is CASSAGIYEQYF. The CDR3 DNA sequence: TGCGCCAGCAGCGCGGGAATCTACGAGCAGTACTTC.

The genes are TRBV29-1 and TRBJ2-5, with unresolved D. Germline assignment: CDR1 SQVTM and CDR2 ANQGSEA. The CDR3 loop spans 13 amino acids. V was shortened by 4 bases and J by 3 bases, with 12 bases between the two germline ends. This CDR3 is CSVVMVPKETQYF. CDR3 DNA: TGCAGCGTTGTGATGGTTCCCAAAGAGACCCAGTACTTC. Using reference TRBV29-1 and TRBJ2-5 for the parts outside the CDR3, the full variable domain is SAVISQKPSRDICQRGTSLTIQCQVDSQVTMMFWYRQQPGQSLTLIATANQGSEATYESGFVIDKFPISRPNLTFSTLTVSNMSPEDSSIYLCSVVMVPKETQYFGPGTRLLVL.

The chain joins TRBV20-1 to TRBJ2-3; either TRBD1 or TRBD2 may supply D (7 bases each). Germline values: CDR1 DFQATT, CDR2 SNEGSKA (reference sequence). The V gene lost 6 bases and the J gene lost 1 base, with 17 bases spanning the gap. The CDR3 is made up of 15 amino acids. The CDR3 DNA sequence: TGCAGTGCCCAGGGGGGGGCGGCCCGCACAGATACGCAGTATTTT. It yields the protein CSAQGGAARTDTQYF.

V is TRBV7-9 and J is TRBJ1-6, with unresolved D. The V end was cut by 6 bases, the J end by 0 bases, with 12 bases between. The germline V gene encodes CDR1 SEHNR and CDR2 FQNEAQ (reference sequence). CDR3 length: 16 residues. The DNA for the CDR3 is TGTGCCAGCAGTCACGACCGAAGCTCCTATAATTCACCCCTCCACTTT. This gives the protein CASSHDRSSYNSPLHF.

This clonotype came up a few times. The V call is TRBV20-1, the J call TRBJ2-7; 11 bases are shared with TRBD2. The V gene end was trimmed by 8 bases and the J gene end by 3 bases; junction bases not matched to a gene: 6. Germline V gene sequence: CDR1 DFQATT, CDR2 SNEGSKA (reference sequence). The CDR3 has 13 residues. The CDR3 nucleotides are TGCAGTTCCTCTCTAGCGGGAGGCTACGAGCAGTACTTC. Encoded protein: CSSSLAGGYEQYF.

This clonotype has just a few counts. This chain uses TRBV5-1 with TRBJ2-5; 8 positions match TRBD1. This CDR3 is built from 15 residues. V trimming: 3 bases; J trimming: 3 bases; junction bases outside the gene matches: 7. The germline CDR1 and CDR2 sequences are SGHRS and YFSETQ. The CDR3 DNA reads TGCGCCAGCAGCTCCAGGGGGCGCGCGGAAGAGACCCAGTACTTC. This codes for CASSSRGRAEETQYF.

This clonotype has a single count. The chain links TRBV24-1 to TRBJ2-3; TRBD2 matches 11 bases. Germline CDR1 is KGHDR and CDR2 is SFDVKD. V was pared by 6 bases and J by 5 bases, with 6 bases of the junction left unmatched. The CDR3 extends over 15 amino acids. CDR3 DNA: TGTGCCACCAGTCCCCTAGCGGGGGGCGGAGATACGCAGTATTTT. Encoded protein: CATSPLAGGGDTQYF.

The genes are TRBV7-2 and TRBJ2-1; no definite D call. The CDR3 has 12 amino acids. Trimming took 3 bases from V and 9 from J, leaving 9 bases between them. The germline CDR1 and CDR2 sequences are SGHTA and FQGNSA. CDR3 bases: TGTGCCAGCAGCTTCGGTAGTAGTGAGCAGTTCTTC. This encodes CASSFGSSEQFF. Variable domain in full (rest from reference TRBV7-2 and TRBJ2-1): GAGVSQSPSNKVTEKGKDVELRCDPISGHTALYWYRQSLGQGLEFLIYFQGNSAPDKSGLPSDRFSAERTGGSVSTLTIQRTQQEDSAVYLCASSFGSSEQFFGPGTRLTVL.

The chain carries TRBV3-1 and TRBJ2-7; TRBD2 matches at 8 bases. The J call may be in error: the DNA end matches TRBJ2-5 better. There are 13 residues in the CDR3. Germline V gene lookup returns CDR1 LGHDT and CDR2 YNNKEL (reference sequence). The CDR3 sequence is CASTGTSKETQYF. The DNA of the CDR3 is TGTGCCAGCACCGGGACTAGTAAAGAGACCCAGTACTTC.